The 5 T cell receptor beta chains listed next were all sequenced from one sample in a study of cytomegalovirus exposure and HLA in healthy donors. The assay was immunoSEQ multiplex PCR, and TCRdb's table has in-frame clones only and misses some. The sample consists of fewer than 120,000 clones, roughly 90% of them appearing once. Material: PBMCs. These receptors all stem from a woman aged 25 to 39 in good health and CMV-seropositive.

In DNA, the CDR3 is TGTGCCAGCAGCGTCGAGGAGGGAAGCTCTACGCAGTATTTT. Amino acid sequence: CASSVEEGSSTQYF. This chain links TRBV9 with TRBJ2-3; weak D call: TRBD2 (6 bases). This CDR3 has 14 residues. CDR1 SGDLS and CDR2 YYNGEE come from the germline V gene. Between the trimmed V and J ends, which lost 2 bases and 8 bases, there was a span of 15 bases.

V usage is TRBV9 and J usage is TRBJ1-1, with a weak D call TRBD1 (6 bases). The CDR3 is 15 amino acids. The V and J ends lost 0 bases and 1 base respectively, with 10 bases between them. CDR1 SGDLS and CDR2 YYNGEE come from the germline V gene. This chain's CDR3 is CASSVEGTPNTEAFF. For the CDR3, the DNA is TGTGCCAGCAGCGTAGAGGGGACACCGAACACTGAAGCTTTCTTT.

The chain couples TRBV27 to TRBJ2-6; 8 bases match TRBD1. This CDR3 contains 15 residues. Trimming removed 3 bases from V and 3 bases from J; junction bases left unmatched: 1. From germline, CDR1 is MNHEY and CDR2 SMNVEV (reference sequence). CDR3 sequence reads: CASSFRGLGANVLTF. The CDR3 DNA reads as TGTGCCAGCAGTTTCAGGGGGCTTGGGGCCAACGTCCTGACTTTC.

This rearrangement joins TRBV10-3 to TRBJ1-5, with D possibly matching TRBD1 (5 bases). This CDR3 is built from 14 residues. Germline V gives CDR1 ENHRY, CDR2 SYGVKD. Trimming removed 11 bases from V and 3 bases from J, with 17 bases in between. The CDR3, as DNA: TGTGCCTCGGCCCCCGGACAAATCAATCAGCCCCAGCATTTT. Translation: CASAPGQINQPQHF.

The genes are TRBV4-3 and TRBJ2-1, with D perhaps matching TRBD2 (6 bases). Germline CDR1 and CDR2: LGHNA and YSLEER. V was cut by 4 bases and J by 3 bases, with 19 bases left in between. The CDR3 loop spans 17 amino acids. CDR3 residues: CASSRDWRDDYYNEQFF. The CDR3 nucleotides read TGCGCCAGCAGCCGGGACTGGCGGGACGATTACTACAATGAGCAGTTCTTC.